The T cell receptor beta chain described here comes from a study of T cells in Graves' hyperthyroidism and ophthalmopathy. Each diagnosis was grounded in clinical symptoms, serum thyroxine and TRAb, thyroid ultrasound, and orbital computed tomography. V was cut by 0 bases and J by 0 bases, with 9 bases left in between. This CDR3 is 17 amino acids long. Germline V gene lookup returns CDR1 SGHAT and CDR2 FQNNGV. What was amplified from RNA transcripts were TCR beta CDR3 regions. Primed by the HTBI set, a first-round RT-PCR was run on the TCR CDR3. TCRdb re-derived calls from the multiplex PCR reads in MiXCR, one entry per CDR3 protein. The sample has some 270,000 distinct CDR3 sequences; approximately 12% are singletons.

The sequence was obtained from a woman under 40 with Graves' hyperthyroidism that later progressed to Graves' ophthalmopathy. Sequenced: blood. This chain uses TRBV11-2 with TRBJ1-6; D gene ambiguous. CDR3 in DNA: TGTGCCAGCAGCTTAGAGGCCCTCAGCTCCTATAATTCACCCCTCCACTTT. Its translation: CASSLEALSSYNSPLHF.